The entry below describes one T cell receptor (beta chain). Assay: immunoSEQ multiplex PCR; the TCRdb copy retains only in-frame clones and omits some. The sample shows 140,000 or so clones, roughly 80% of them seen only once. This record comes from a study of blood T cell repertoires in COVID-19. Overall study context: T cells, B-cell-depleted T cells, or PBMCs supplied cDNA or gDNA.

The V end lost 4 bases, the J end lost 4 bases, and 27 bases lay between the germline ends. The germline gives CDR1 SGHRS, CDR2 YFSETQ. The CDR3 is 18 residues long. The J gene is TRBJ2-7, the V gene TRBV5-1, with D tentatively TRBD1 (6 bases). The source is a man aged 50 to 60 with active or convalescent COVID-19. Source material: peripheral blood. The CDR3, as DNA: TGCGCCAGCAGCATCCCGGGACACTGGGTCCCTCTATGGTACGAGCAGTACTTC. Its translation: CASSIPGHWVPLWYEQYF.